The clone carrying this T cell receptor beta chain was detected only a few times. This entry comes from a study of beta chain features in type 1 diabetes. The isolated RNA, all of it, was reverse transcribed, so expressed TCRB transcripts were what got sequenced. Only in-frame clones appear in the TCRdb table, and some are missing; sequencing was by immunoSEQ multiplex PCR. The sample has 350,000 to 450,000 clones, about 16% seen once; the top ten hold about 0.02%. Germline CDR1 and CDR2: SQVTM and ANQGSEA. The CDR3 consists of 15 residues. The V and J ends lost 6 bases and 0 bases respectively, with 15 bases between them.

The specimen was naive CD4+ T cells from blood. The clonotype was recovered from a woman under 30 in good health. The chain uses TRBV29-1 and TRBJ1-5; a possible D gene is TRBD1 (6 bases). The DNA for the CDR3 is TGCAGCGTCAATGAACAGGGATATAGCAATCAGCCCCAGCATTTT. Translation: CSVNEQGYSNQPQHF. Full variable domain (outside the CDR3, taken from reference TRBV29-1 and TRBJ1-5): SAVISQKPSRDICQRGTSLTIQCQVDSQVTMMFWYRQQPGQSLTLIATANQGSEATYESGFVIDKFPISRPNLTFSTLTVSNMSPEDSSIYLCSVNEQGYSNQPQHFGDGTRLSIL.